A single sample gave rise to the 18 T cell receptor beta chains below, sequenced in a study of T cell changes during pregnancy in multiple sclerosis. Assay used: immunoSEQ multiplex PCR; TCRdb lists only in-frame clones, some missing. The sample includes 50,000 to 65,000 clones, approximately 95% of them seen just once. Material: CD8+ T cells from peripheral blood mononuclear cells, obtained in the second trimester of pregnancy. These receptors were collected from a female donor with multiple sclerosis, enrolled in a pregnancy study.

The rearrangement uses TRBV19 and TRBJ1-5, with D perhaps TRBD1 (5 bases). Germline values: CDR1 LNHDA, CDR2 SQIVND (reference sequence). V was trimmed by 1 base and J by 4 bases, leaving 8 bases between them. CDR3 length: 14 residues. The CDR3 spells CASSIGGENQPQHF. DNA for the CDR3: TGTGCCAGTAGTATAGGGGGGGAAAATCAGCCCCAGCATTTT.

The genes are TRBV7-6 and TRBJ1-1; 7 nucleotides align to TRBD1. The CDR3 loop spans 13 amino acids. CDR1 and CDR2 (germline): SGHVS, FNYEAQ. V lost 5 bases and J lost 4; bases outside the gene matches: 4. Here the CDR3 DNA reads TGTGCCAGCAGCCAGACAGGGTTCACTGAAGCTTTCTTT. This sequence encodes CASSQTGFTEAFF.

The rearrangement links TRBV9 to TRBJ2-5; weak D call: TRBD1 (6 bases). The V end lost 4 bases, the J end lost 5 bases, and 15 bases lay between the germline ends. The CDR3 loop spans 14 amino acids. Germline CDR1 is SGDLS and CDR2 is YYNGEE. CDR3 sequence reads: CASSPRQVGETQYF. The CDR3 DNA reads TGTGCCAGCAGCCCCCGACAGGTGGGGGAGACCCAGTACTTC.

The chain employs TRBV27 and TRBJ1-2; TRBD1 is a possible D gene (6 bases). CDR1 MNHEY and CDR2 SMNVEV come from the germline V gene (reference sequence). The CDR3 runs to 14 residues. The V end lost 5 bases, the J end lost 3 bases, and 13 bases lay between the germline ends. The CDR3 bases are TGTGCCAGCAGTGTACACAGGGCAGACTATGGCTACACCTTC. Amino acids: CASSVHRADYGYTF.

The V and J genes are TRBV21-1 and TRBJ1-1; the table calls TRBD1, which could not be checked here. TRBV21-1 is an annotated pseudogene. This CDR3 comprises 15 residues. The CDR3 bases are TGTGCCAGCAGCAAAGTTGACAGGCCGAACACTGAAGCTTTCTTT. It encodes CASSKVDRPNTEAFF.

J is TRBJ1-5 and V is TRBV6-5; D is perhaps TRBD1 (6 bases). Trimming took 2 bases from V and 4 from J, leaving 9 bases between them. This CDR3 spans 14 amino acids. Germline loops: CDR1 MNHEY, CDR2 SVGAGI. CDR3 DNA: TGTGCCAGCAGTTACGGAACAGGGAATCAGCCCCAGCATTTT. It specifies CASSYGTGNQPQHF.

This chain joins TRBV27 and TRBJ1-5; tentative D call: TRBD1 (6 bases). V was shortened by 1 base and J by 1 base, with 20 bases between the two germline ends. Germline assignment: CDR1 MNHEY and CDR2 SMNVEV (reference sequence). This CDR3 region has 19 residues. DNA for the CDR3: TGTGCCAGCAGTTTATACGGGGGGCGCGGAGGCCAGAGCAATCAGCCCCAGCATTTT. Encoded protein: CASSLYGGRGGQSNQPQHF.

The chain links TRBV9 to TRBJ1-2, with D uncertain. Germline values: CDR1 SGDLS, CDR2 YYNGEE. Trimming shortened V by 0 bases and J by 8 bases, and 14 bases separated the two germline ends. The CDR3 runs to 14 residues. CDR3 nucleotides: TGTGCCAGCAGCGTAGTTGGCGGATCGGGAGGCTACACCTTC. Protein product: CASSVVGGSGGYTF.

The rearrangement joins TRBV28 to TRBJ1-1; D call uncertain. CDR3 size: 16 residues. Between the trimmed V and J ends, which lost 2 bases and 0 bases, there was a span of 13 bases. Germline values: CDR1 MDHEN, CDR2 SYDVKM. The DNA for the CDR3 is TGTGCCAGCAGTTTAGGGCAGCCCGTCGTGAACACTGAAGCTTTCTTT. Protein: CASSLGQPVVNTEAFF.

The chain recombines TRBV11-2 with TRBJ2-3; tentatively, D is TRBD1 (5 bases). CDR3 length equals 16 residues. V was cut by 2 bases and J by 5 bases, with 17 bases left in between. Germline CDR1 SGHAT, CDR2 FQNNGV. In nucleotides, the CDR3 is TGTGCCAGCAGCTTACTTCGGGCAGGAAGGGGAGATACGCAGTATTTT. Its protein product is CASSLLRAGRGDTQYF.

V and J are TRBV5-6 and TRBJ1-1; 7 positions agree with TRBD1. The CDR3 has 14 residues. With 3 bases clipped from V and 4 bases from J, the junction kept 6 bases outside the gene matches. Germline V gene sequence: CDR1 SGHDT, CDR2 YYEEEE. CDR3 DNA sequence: TGTGCCAGCAGCTCTGACAGGGTGGGCACTGAAGCTTTCTTT. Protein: CASSSDRVGTEAFF.

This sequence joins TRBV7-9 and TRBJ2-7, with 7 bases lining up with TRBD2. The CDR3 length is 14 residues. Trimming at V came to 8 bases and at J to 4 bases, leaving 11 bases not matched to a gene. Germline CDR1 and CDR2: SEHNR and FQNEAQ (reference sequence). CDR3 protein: CASSSGLGTYEQYF. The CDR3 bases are TGTGCCAGCTCTAGCGGTTTAGGAACTTACGAGCAGTACTTC.

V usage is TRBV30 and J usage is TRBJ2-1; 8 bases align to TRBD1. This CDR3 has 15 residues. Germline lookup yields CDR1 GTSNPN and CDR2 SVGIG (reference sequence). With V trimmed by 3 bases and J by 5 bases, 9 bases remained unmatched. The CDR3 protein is CAWRSRTGFHNEQFF. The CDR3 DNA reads TGTGCCTGGAGATCCAGGACAGGGTTCCACAATGAGCAGTTCTTC.

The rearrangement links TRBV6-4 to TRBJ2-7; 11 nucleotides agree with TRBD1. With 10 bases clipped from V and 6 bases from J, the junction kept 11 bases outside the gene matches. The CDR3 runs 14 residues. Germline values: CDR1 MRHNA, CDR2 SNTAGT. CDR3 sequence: CATRGTGGSSEQYF. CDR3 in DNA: TGTGCCACCAGAGGGACAGGGGGGTCATCCGAGCAGTACTTC.

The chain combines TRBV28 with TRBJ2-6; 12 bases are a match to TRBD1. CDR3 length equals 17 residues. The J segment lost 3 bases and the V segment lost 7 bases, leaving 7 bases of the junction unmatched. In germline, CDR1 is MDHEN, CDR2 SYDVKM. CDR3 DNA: TGTGCCAGCATTGGGACAGGGGGCGCAAGTGGGGCCAACGTCCTGACTTTC. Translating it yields CASIGTGGASGANVLTF.

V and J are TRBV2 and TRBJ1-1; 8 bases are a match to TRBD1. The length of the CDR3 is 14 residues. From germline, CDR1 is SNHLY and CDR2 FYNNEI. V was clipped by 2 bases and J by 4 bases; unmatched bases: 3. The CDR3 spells CASSEYRGSTEAFF. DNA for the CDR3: TGTGCCAGCAGTGAATACAGGGGGAGCACTGAAGCTTTCTTT.

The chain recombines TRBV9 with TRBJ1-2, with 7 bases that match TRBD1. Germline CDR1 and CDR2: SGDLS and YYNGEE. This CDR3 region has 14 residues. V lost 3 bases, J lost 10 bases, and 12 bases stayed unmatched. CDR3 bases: TGTGCCAGCAGCGGACAGGGCGCGGTTTTTGCCTACACCTTC. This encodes CASSGQGAVFAYTF. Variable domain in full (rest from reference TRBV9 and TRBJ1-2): DSGVTQTPKHLITATGQRVTLRCSPRSGDLSVYWYQQSLDQGLQFLIQYYNGEERAKGNILERFSAQQFPDLHSELNLSSLELGDSALYFCASSGQGAVFAYTFGSGTRLTVV.

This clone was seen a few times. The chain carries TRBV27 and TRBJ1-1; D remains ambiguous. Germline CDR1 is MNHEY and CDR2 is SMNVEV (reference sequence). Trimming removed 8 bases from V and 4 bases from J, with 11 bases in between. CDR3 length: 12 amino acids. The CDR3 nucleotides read TGTGCCAGCCGCGAGGGAAGCACTGAAGCTTTCTTT. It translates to CASREGSTEAFF.